This entry describes one T cell receptor (beta chain). As yet, its antigen is unknown. V shed 3 bases, J shed 7 bases, and the junction held 4 bases outside the gene matches. Germline CDR1 SNHLY, CDR2 FYNNEI. The CDR3 sequence is 14 residues long. The data originate from a study of T-cell reconstitution after alpha-beta-depleted transplantation in children. Regarding the study as a whole: Expanded graft clones numbering several hundred reportedly gave rise to alpha-beta T cells about two months after transplant. Several patients had high TCRbeta diversity at day 60; it came from surviving recipient T cells and thymic progenitors. At one year after transplant, newly produced T cells mostly accounted for T-cell counts and diversity.

Unique molecular identifiers were incorporated when the TCRbeta library was constructed. A single record per CDR3 protein comes from TCRdb applying MiXCR to the PCR reads. The profile shows some 830,000 distinct CDR3 sequences, around 15% of them singletons. Here the sequenced sample was PBMCs, mostly from graft donor cells, taken 360 days after TCRalphabeta/CD19-depleted stem cell transplant. The chain carries TRBV2 and TRBJ1-5; 9 bases map to TRBD1. The source is a male patient between 10 and 17 years old who had a stem cell transplant for acute lymphoblastic leukemia, so the T cells may come from the graft donor. CDR3 bases: TGTGCCAGCAGTGAGGGACAGGGCGACCAGCCCCAGCATTTT. Its protein product is CASSEGQGDQPQHF.